Included here is one T cell receptor beta chain sequence, with context. This clone's antigen is unknown. No much larger clone exists at a distance of one base, and base qualities are not known. The data derive from a study of T cells in tuberculosis (dated by TCRdb to 2017 to 2018). Study-wide context: To characterize T cells specific for the mycobacterial lipid antigen glucose monomycolate (GMM), the study used CD1B tetramers together with high-throughput TCR immunosequencing. A South African clinical cohort compared IGRA-negative adolescents, IGRA-positive adolescents with latent tuberculosis and adults with active tuberculosis, ten per group. PBMC from active tuberculosis patients were archived either before standard anti-tuberculosis treatment began or within 7 days of its start.

The time point label, read with the paper, signifies: new active TB diagnosis, blood taken before or within 7 days of starting treatment. Patients with active tuberculosis were defined as newly diagnosed, HIV-seronegative South African adults aged 18 years or older. Active tuberculosis was confirmed by positive sputum smear microscopy and/or positive M. tuberculosis culture. Immunosequencing was performed on unsorted cryopreserved PBMC, with 110,000 or so T cells per clinical donor covered on average. Overall results and qualifications from the work: Compared with IGRA-negative controls, TCR-alpha repertoires from active tuberculosis had smaller mean NN-distances to GMM-specific TCRs, which suggests clonal expansion of these TCRs. Shorter CDR3-alpha lengths in active tuberculosis patients partly drove the smaller NN-distances, and the TCR-beta difference was not statistically significant. Which clinical samples got chosen depended on the availability of cryopreserved specimens, and the active tuberculosis cases were adults, whereas the controls were adolescents. A classifier using the diverse GMM-specific repertoire reached approximately 89% accuracy (AUROC 0.9 to 0.95), compared with 70% accuracy using GEM motif frequencies.

From a lookup of the germline V gene, CDR1 and CDR2 are MNHEY and SVGAGI. Germline trimming: 8 bases from V, 4 bases from J; junction bases outside gene matches: 11. The CDR3 contains 15 residues, cysteine and phenylalanine counted. Just CDR3 DNA is preserved here, 45 bases in frame from base 1. The immunoSEQ multiplex PCR assay was used to generate TCR libraries, with TCR-beta and/or TCR-alpha/delta assays applied to each sample. The amplified TCR libraries were sequenced using the Illumina high-throughput platform. The paper's data handling went like this. Clustering and dimensionality reduction relied on pairwise TCRdist distances among GMM-specific receptors from T cells that were either sorted ex vivo or expanded in vitro. Each clinical repertoire received a mean NN-distance score, defined as the average TCRdist to the nearest 10% of tetramer-positive reference sequences. GEM TCR motif frequency was calculated as the fraction of unique TCRs that matched known GEM sequences by V/J usage and CDR3 length. Active tuberculosis was classified by linear discriminant analysis with leave-one-out cross-validation, implemented in scikit-learn. Held by TCRdb, this immuneACCESS table contains in-frame sequences only and omits some clones. Under half of the omission traces to an unresolved V gene where checked; the cause of the rest is unknown. V and J calls and clone size are as listed in that table; D and trimming were resolved from the DNA. This sample has over 30,000 clones in its table, and around 90% of those were observed once. The top ten constitute approximately 5.9% of the sample.

This receptor was obtained from an adult with tuberculosis. The chain uses TRBV6-5 and TRBJ2-5; a stretch of 9 junction bases matches TRBD1. The sample was PBMCs, taken at tuberculosis diagnosis. The DNA sequence is as follows: TGTGCCAGCCGCTCGGGACAGGGATGGGGAGAGACCCAGTACTTC. Translated, it reads CASRSGQGWGETQYF.